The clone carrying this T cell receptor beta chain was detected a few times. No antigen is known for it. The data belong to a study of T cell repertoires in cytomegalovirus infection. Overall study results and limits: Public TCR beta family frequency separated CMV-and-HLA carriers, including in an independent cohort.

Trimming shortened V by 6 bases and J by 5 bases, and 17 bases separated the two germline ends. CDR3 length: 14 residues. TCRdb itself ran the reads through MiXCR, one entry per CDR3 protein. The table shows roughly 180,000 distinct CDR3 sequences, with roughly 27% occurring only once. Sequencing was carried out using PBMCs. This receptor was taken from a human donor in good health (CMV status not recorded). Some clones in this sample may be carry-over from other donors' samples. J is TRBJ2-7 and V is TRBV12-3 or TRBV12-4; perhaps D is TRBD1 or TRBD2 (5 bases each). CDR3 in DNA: TGTGCCAGCAGATCACCGGGACCAAAGGACGAGCAGTACTTC. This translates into CASRSPGPKDEQYF.